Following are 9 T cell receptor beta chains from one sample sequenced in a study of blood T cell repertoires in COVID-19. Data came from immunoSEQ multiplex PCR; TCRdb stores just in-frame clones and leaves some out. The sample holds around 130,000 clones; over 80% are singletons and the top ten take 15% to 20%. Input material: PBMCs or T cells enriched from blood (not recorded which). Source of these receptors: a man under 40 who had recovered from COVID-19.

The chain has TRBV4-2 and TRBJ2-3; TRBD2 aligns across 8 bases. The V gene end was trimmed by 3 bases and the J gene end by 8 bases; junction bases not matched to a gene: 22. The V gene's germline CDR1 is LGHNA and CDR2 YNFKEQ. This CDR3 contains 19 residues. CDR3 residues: CASSQSPGTSFGEGSTQYF. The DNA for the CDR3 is TGTGCCAGCAGCCAGTCCCCCGGGACTAGTTTCGGGGAAGGTAGTACGCAGTATTTT.

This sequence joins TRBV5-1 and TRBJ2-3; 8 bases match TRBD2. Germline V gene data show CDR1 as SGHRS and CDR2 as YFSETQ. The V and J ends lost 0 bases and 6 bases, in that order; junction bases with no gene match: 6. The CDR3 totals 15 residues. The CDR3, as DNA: TGCGCCAGCAGCTTGGGGGCGGGAGGTTCGGATACGCAGTATTTT. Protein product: CASSLGAGGSDTQYF.

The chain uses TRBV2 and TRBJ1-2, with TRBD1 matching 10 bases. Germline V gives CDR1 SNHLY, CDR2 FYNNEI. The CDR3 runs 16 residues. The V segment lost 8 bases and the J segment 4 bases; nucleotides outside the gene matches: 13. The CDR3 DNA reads TGTGCCAGCGGAAAGAAGACAGGGGGCGGAGGCTATGGCTACACCTTC. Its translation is CASGKKTGGGGYGYTF.

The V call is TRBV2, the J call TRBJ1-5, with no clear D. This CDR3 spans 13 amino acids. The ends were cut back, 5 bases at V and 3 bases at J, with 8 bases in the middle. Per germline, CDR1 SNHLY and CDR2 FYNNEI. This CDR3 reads CASSLDNNQPQHF. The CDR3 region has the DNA TGTGCCAGCAGTCTCGACAACAATCAGCCCCAGCATTTT.

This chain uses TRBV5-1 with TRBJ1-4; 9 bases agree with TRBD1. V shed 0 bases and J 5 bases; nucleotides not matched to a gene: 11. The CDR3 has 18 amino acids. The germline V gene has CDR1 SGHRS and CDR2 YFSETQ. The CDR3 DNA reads TGCGCCAGCAGCTTGGGGAGGGACAGGGAAAGATTGAATGAAAAACTGTTTTTT. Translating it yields CASSLGRDRERLNEKLFF.

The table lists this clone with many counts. CDR3 sequence: CASSLQGLDTDTQYF. The CDR3 region has the DNA TGTGCCAGCAGCTTACAGGGGTTGGACACAGATACGCAGTATTTT. This chain uses TRBV7-6 with TRBJ2-3; TRBD1 might be the D (6 bases). V dropped 2 bases and J dropped 2 bases, with 11 bases sitting between them. Per the germline V gene, CDR1 is SGHVS and CDR2 is FNYEAQ. This CDR3 comprises 15 residues. Full variable domain (rest looked up from reference TRBV7-6 and TRBJ2-3): GAGVSQSPRYKVTKRGQDVALRCDPISGHVSLYWYRQALGQGPEFLTYFNYEAQQDKSGLPNDRFSAERPEGSISTLTIQRTEQRDSAMYRCASSLQGLDTDTQYFGPGTRLTVL.

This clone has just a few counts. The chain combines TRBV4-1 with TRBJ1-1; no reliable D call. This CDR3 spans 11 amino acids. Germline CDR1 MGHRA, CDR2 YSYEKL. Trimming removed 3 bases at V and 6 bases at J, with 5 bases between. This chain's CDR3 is CASSQRAEAFF. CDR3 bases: TGCGCCAGCAGCCAGCGGGCTGAAGCTTTCTTT.

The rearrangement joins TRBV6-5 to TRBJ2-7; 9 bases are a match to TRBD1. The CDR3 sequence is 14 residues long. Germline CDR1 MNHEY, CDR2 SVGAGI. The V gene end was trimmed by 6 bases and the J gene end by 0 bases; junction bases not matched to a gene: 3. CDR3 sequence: CASRGTGISYEQYF. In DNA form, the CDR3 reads TGTGCCAGCAGGGGGACAGGGATCTCCTACGAGCAGTACTTC.

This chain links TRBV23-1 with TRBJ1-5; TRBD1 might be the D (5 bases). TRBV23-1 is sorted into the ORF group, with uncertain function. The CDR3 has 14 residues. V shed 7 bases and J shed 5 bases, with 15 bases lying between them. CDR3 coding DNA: TGCGCCAGCACCCCGGAGGGGAAGGATCAGCCCCAGCATTTT. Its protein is CASTPEGKDQPQHF.